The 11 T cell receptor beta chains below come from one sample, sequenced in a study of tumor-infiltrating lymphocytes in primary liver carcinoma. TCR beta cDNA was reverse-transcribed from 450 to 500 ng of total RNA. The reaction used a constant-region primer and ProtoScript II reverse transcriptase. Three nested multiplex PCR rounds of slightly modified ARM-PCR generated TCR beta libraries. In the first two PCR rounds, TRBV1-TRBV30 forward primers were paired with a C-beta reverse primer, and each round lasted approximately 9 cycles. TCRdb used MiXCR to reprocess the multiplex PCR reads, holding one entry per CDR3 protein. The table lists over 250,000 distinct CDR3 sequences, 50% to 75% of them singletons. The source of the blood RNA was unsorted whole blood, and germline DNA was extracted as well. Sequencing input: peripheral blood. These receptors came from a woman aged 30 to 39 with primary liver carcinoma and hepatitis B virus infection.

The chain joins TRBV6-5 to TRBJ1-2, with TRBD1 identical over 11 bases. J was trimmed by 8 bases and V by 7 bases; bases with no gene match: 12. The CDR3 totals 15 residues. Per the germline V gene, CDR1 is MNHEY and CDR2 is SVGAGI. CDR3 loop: CASKGPGQGVQGYTF. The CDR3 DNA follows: TGTGCCAGCAAAGGACCGGGACAGGGGGTTCAGGGCTACACCTTC.

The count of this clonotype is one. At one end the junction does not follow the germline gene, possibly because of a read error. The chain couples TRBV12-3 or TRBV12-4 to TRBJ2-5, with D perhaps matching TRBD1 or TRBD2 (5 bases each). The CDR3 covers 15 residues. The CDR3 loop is CASSHPSLGRETKYF. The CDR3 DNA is TGTGCCAGCAGTCACCCTAGCTTGGGGCGTGAGACCAAGTACTTC.

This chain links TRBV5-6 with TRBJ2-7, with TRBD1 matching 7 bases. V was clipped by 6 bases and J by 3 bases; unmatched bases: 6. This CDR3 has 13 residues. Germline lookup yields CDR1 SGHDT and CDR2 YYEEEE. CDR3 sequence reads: CASNWDSSYEQYF. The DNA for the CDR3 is TGTGCCAGCAACTGGGACAGTAGCTACGAGCAGTACTTC.

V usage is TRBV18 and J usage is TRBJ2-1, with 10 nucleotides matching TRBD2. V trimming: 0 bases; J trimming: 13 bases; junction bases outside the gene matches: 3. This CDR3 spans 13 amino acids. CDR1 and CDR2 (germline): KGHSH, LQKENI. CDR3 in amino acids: CASSPPGLARQFF. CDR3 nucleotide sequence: TGTGCCAGCTCACCACCGGGACTAGCGAGACAGTTCTTC.

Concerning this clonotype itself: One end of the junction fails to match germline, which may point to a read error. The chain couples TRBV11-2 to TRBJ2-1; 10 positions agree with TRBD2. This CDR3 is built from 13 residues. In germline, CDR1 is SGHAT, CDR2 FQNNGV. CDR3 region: CARSLAGDHEQFF. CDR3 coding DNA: TGTGCCCGCAGTCTAGCGGGAGACCATGAACAGTTCTTC.

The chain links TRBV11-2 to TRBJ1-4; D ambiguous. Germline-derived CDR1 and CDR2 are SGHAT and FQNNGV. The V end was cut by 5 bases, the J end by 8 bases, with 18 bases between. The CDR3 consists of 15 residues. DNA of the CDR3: TGTGCCAGCAGCGGGCCGAGCCAGGCGAACGAAAAACTGTTTTTT. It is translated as CASSGPSQANEKLFF.

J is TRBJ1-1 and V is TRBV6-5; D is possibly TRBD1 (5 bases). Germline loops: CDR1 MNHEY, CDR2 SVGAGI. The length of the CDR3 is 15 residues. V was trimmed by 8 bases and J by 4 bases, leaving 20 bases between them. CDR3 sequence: CASLEYGALGTEAFF. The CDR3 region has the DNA TGTGCCAGCTTGGAGTATGGGGCCCTTGGCACTGAAGCTTTCTTT.

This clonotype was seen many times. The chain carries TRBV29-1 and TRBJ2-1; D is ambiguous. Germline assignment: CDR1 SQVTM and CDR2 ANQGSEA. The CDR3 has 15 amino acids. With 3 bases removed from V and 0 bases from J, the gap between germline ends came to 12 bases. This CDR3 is CSVEGQAFSYNEQFF. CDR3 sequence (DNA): TGCAGCGTTGAGGGCCAGGCCTTCTCCTACAATGAGCAGTTCTTC.

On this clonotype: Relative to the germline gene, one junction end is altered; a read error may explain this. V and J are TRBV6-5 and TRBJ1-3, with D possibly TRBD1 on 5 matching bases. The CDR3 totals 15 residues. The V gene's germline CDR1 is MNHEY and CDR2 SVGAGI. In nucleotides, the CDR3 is TGTGCCAGCAGTTACTCGAGGGGCTCTGGAAACATCATATATTTT. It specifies CASSYSRGSGNIIYF.

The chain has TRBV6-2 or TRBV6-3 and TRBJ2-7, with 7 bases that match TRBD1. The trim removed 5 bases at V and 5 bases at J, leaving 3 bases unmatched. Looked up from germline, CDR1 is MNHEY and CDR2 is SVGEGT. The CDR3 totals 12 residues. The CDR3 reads CASSLQGDEQYF. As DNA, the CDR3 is TGTGCCAGCAGTCTTCAGGGGGACGAGCAGTACTTC.

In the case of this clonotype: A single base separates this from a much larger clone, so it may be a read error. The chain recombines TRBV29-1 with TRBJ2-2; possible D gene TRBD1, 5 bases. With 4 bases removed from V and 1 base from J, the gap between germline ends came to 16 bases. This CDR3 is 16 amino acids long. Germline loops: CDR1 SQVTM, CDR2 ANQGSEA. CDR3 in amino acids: CSVVSQDSLNTGELFF. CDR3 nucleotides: TGCAGCGTTGTTTCCCAAGACAGTCTGAACACCGGGGAGCTGTTTTTT.